This T cell receptor (beta chain) came from a study of CD8 T cells in ankylosing spondylitis. In making TCR beta libraries, quantitative 5'-RACE with molecular barcodes was used. MiXCR, run by TCRdb on the 5' RACE reads, gives a single entry per CDR3 protein. In the table there are about 700,000 distinct CDR3 sequences, 15% to 20% of which are singletons. Study results and limitations: Blood from ankylosing spondylitis patients appeared to carry a characteristic eight-variant TCR beta motif. Reportedly, disease-linked clones are significantly enriched in ankylosing spondylitis patients' matched synovial fluid.

Worth noting for this clonotype: Its antigen is undetermined.

This CDR3 has 14 residues. Trimming took 5 bases from V and 3 from J; bases not matched to a gene: 4. The germline gives CDR1 MNHEY, CDR2 SMNVEV (reference sequence). This TCR derives from a male donor with ankylosing spondylitis. The rearrangement uses TRBV27 and TRBJ1-5; the match to TRBD1 covers 7 bases. Sequencing was carried out using blood, either unsorted or a sorted T cell fraction (not recorded which). Here the CDR3 DNA reads TGTGCCAGCAGTCCGACAGGGTACAATCAGCCCCAGCATTTT. This translates into CASSPTGYNQPQHF.